Sequencing of this T cell receptor beta chain was carried out in a study of blood T cell repertoires in COVID-19. Study at large: The study drew acute and convalescent COVID-19 samples from the United States, Italy and Spain.

Per the original data handling: By means of reference gene primer amplification, nucleated cell counts were estimated. The table came from immunoSEQ multiplex PCR; TCRdb's copy has only in-frame clones and leaves some out. V and J calls and clone size are as listed in that table; D and trimming were resolved from the DNA. The table records almost 50,000 clones, 84% of them present only once. Trimming cost V 0 bases and J 1 base; bases outside gene matches: 0. Germline CDR1 and CDR2: MGHRA and YSYEKL. This CDR3 region has 15 residues. The TCR comes from a man aged 45-60 years with acute or convalescent COVID-19. The sample taken for sequencing was peripheral blood. J is TRBJ2-7 and V is TRBV4-1; 10 bases fit TRBD1. The CDR3 spells CASSQEDRGSYEQYF. The CDR3 DNA reads TGCGCCAGCAGCCAAGAGGACAGGGGGTCCTACGAGCAGTACTTC.